These 12 T cell receptor beta chains share one sample of origin, sequenced in a study of Ad26.COV2.S vaccination and SARS-CoV-2 variants. TCRdb's copy holds only in-frame clones and misses some; the assay was immunoSEQ multiplex PCR. Of about 680,000 clones listed, 89% were seen once; the top ten hold nearly 1.5%. Described treatment: over 15 received Ad26.COV2.S at low or high dose, single or two shots; roughly five received placebo; per-sample allocation not given. It was on day 63 after the first vaccine or placebo injection that samples were taken. Specimen: peripheral blood, collected in a trial of Ad26.COV2.S vaccine versus placebo. The receptors come from a person between 18 and 60 years old who received the Ad26.COV2.S COVID-19 vaccine or a placebo.

This chain links TRBV12-3 or TRBV12-4 with TRBJ1-5, with no clear D. Deletions cut 7 bases from V and 4 bases from J, with 11 bases between. This CDR3 has 13 residues. The CDR3 DNA reads as TGTGCCAGCACGTCGGGGTCTAATCAGCCCCAGCATTTT. Its translation is CASTSGSNQPQHF.

The rearrangement links TRBV19 to TRBJ1-5, with 8 bases matching TRBD1. The CDR3 has 17 residues. V dropped 3 bases and J dropped 2; count of bases not matched to a gene: 9. Per germline, CDR1 LNHDA and CDR2 SQIVND (reference sequence). As DNA, the CDR3 is TGTGCCAGTAGTATCAAACACAGGGGGGATGGCAATCAGCCCCAGCATTTT. As protein: CASSIKHRGDGNQPQHF.

For this clone: The same CDR3 arises from other DNA sequences in this sample as well. The V gene is TRBV7-3, the J gene TRBJ2-2; D is unresolved. Germline V gene sequence: CDR1 SGHTA, CDR2 FQGTGA. V was pared by 5 bases and J by 1 base, with 8 bases between. This CDR3 spans 14 amino acids. The CDR3 loop is CASSPGGNTGELFF. CDR3 sequence (DNA): TGTGCCAGCAGCCCGGGCGGGAACACCGGGGAGCTGTTTTTT.

A few counts support this clone. The rearrangement links TRBV19 to TRBJ1-6; weak D call: TRBD1 (5 bases). V was shortened by 9 bases and J by 1 base, with 7 bases between the two germline ends. In germline, CDR1 is LNHDA, CDR2 SQIVND (reference sequence). This CDR3 spans 13 amino acids. The CDR3 sequence is CASGGSYNSPLHF. CDR3 bases: TGTGCCAGCGGGGGGTCCTATAATTCACCCCTCCACTTT.

The rearrangement uses TRBV7-2 and TRBJ2-3; D is unclear. The germline V gene has CDR1 SGHTA and CDR2 FQGNSA. Trimming stripped 1 base from V and 1 base from J, with 12 bases between. The CDR3 spans 16 residues. The CDR3 is CASSLDRAPGTDTQYF. CDR3 DNA sequence: TGTGCCAGCAGCTTAGACCGGGCCCCGGGCACAGATACGCAGTATTTT. The whole variable domain, remainder taken from reference TRBV7-2 and TRBJ2-3, is GAGVSQSPSNKVTEKGKDVELRCDPISGHTALYWYRQSLGQGLEFLIYFQGNSAPDKSGLPSDRFSAERTGGSVSTLTIQRTQQEDSAVYLCASSLDRAPGTDTQYFGPGTRLTVL.

The chain uses TRBV19 and TRBJ2-7, with D maybe TRBD2 (5 bases). V lost 5 bases to trimming and J lost 0 bases, with 8 bases between them. The CDR3 length is 13 residues. The germline V gene has CDR1 LNHDA and CDR2 SQIVND (reference sequence). This chain's CDR3 is CASSAGVSYEQYF. The CDR3 DNA is TGTGCCAGTAGTGCCGGGGTCTCCTACGAGCAGTACTTC.

In its sample, this clone was seen a few times. The V call is TRBV12-5, the J call TRBJ1-5, with D unresolved. The CDR3 has 13 residues. CDR1 is LGHNT, CDR2 FRNRAP, per germline. Trimming took off 3 bases at V and 1 base at J, with 4 bases between the two ends. CDR3 nucleotide sequence: TGTGCTAGTGGTTTAGAGAGCAATCAGCCCCAGCATTTT. As protein: CASGLESNQPQHF.

The V and J genes are TRBV9 and TRBJ2-1; TRBD1 matches at 8 bases. Germline V lookup: CDR1 SGDLS, CDR2 YYNGEE. This CDR3 spans 14 amino acids. V shed 4 bases and J 3 bases; nucleotides not matched to a gene: 3. CDR3 in DNA: TGTGCCAGCAGCACGGGACAGGTCTACAATGAGCAGTTCTTC. It translates to CASSTGQVYNEQFF.

The CDR3 here is CATSRDVSPWQTNEKLFF. DNA for the CDR3: TGTGCCACCAGCAGAGATGTTTCCCCCTGGCAGACCAATGAAAAACTGTTTTTT. This chain joins TRBV15 and TRBJ1-4, with unresolved D. The CDR3 extends over 18 amino acids. Germline V gives CDR1 LNHNV, CDR2 YYDKDF (reference sequence). V gave up 0 bases and J gave up 5 bases, with 19 bases separating them.

The CDR3 nucleotides read TGTGCCAGCAGCTTAGGGACACAAGACTCCTATGGCTACACCTTC. It translates to CASSLGTQDSYGYTF. The V and J genes are TRBV7-2 and TRBJ1-2; tentatively, D is TRBD1 (5 bases). Trimming removed 1 base from V and 4 bases from J, with 13 bases in between. Germline V lookup: CDR1 SGHTA, CDR2 FQGNSA. CDR3 length: 15 residues.

This clone was observed many times. The genes are TRBV7-2 and TRBJ1-4, with no clear D. Trimming took 5 bases from V and 7 from J, leaving 14 bases between them. Per germline, CDR1 SGHTA and CDR2 FQGNSA. This CDR3 has 14 residues. CDR3 nucleotide sequence: TGTGCCAGCAGCAACAGTGACCCGGGTGAAAAACTGTTTTTT. The encoded protein is CASSNSDPGEKLFF.

This chain joins TRBV3-1 (or the pseudogene TRBV3-2) and TRBJ1-4, with D hard to call. This CDR3 region has 15 residues. Per the germline V gene, CDR1 is LGHDT and CDR2 is YNNKEL (reference sequence). Trimming stripped 3 bases from V and 2 bases from J, with 10 bases between. This CDR3 is CASSQRSGTNEKLFF. CDR3 bases: TGTGCCAGCAGCCAGAGGAGCGGGACTAATGAAAAACTGTTTTTT.